The 28 T cell receptor beta chains below come from one sample, sequenced in a study of blood T cell repertoires in COVID-19. The data were produced by immunoSEQ multiplex PCR, yet TCRdb's version contains in-frame clones alone and is incomplete. The sample lists about 140,000 clones, roughly 89% occurring once. Sequencing was done on a sample of peripheral blood. The receptors were sampled from a man between 60 and 75 years old with active or convalescent COVID-19.

The CDR3 DNA reads TGTGCCAGCAGCGACCTCGGGGGAGCGGGCAATCAGCCCCAGCATTTT. The encoded protein is CASSDLGGAGNQPQHF. The J gene is TRBJ1-5, the V gene TRBV11-2, with D perhaps TRBD1 (5 bases). The V and J ends lost 5 bases and 2 bases respectively, with 16 bases between them. In germline, CDR1 is SGHAT, CDR2 FQNNGV. The CDR3 sequence is 16 residues long.

In this sample, this clone turned up a few times. The chain couples TRBV10-3 to TRBJ2-2; possibly TRBD2 for D (5 bases). The length of the CDR3 is 13 residues. The germline V gene has CDR1 ENHRY and CDR2 SYGVKD. Trimming cost V 10 bases and J 7 bases, with 16 bases left between them. As DNA, the CDR3 is TGTGCCAGCCGGGGTAGCGAAGTCGGGGAGCTGTTTTTT. Protein product: CASRGSEVGELFF.

The chain is built from TRBV11-2 and TRBJ1-3, with D possibly TRBD1 on 6 matching bases. The V end lost 0 bases, the J end lost 4 bases, and 19 bases lay between the germline ends. Germline CDR1 is SGHAT and CDR2 is FQNNGV. The CDR3 runs 18 residues. The CDR3 loop is CASSLDPPWTEIGNTIYF. DNA for the CDR3: TGTGCCAGCAGCTTAGATCCCCCTTGGACAGAAATAGGAAACACCATATATTTT.

This rearrangement joins TRBV19 to TRBJ1-5; D gene uncertain. This CDR3 has 13 residues. Germline CDR1 LNHDA, CDR2 SQIVND (reference sequence). The V end lost 6 bases, the J end lost 2 bases, and 8 bases lay between the germline ends. CDR3 coding DNA: TGTGCCAGTAGAATCAGCGGCAATCAGCCCCAGCATTTT. Translated: CASRISGNQPQHF.

The J gene is TRBJ1-1, the V gene TRBV7-2; TRBD1 matches 7 bases. Trimming took 5 bases from V and 2 from J; bases not matched to a gene: 8. Germline lookup yields CDR1 SGHTA and CDR2 FQGNSA. The CDR3 consists of 15 residues. CDR3 sequence reads: CASSRRQGKNTEAFF. The CDR3 DNA follows: TGTGCCAGCAGCAGACGACAGGGCAAAAACACTGAAGCTTTCTTT.

The V and J genes are TRBV9 and TRBJ1-2, with 8 bases aligning to TRBD1. Germline assignment: CDR1 SGDLS and CDR2 YYNGEE. The CDR3 covers 17 residues. With V trimmed by 4 bases and J by 2 bases, 13 bases remained unmatched. DNA of the CDR3: TGTGCCAGCAGCCAACTCCCCCGCACAGGGGGGAACTATGGCTACACCTTC. Its translation: CASSQLPRTGGNYGYTF.

This chain uses TRBV5-1 with TRBJ2-3; D not certain. Deletions cut 7 bases from V and 3 bases from J, with 6 bases between. The CDR3 consists of 11 residues. Per germline, CDR1 SGHRS and CDR2 YFSETQ. The CDR3 sequence: CASGMTDTQYF. DNA for the CDR3: TGCGCCAGCGGCATGACAGATACGCAGTATTTT.

The gene calls are TRBV28 and TRBJ2-1, with 7 positions matching TRBD2. With 8 bases clipped from V and 0 bases from J, the junction kept 10 bases outside the gene matches. Germline CDR1 and CDR2: MDHEN and SYDVKM. The CDR3 consists of 16 residues. CDR3 nucleotide sequence: TGTGCCAGCCTGACGCGGGGGACTCCCTCCTACAATGAGCAGTTCTTC. Translation: CASLTRGTPSYNEQFF.

The chain combines TRBV2 with TRBJ2-5; 8 nucleotides agree with TRBD2. Germline V gene sequence: CDR1 SNHLY, CDR2 FYNNEI. This CDR3 region has 13 residues. Trimming cost V 8 bases and J 5 bases; bases outside gene matches: 7. The chain's CDR3 is CASLGLASETQYF. The CDR3 coding sequence is TGTGCCAGCCTCGGACTAGCTAGTGAGACCCAGTACTTC.

The gene calls are TRBV29-1 and TRBJ1-3; TRBD1 agrees at 8 bases. This CDR3 contains 15 residues. Trimming at V came to 0 bases and at J to 2 bases, leaving 3 bases not matched to a gene. Per the germline V gene, CDR1 is SQVTM and CDR2 is ANQGSEA. The CDR3 DNA reads TGCAGCGTTGAAGAGGACAGGGTGCCTGGAAACACCATATATTTT. It specifies CSVEEDRVPGNTIYF.

CDR3: CASSDSNRGYTF. The DNA for the CDR3 is TGTGCCAGCAGTGACTCCAACAGGGGCTACACCTTC. J is TRBJ1-2 and V is TRBV6-4; tentative D call: TRBD1 (5 bases). Germline V CDR1 and CDR2: MRHNA, SNTAGT. This CDR3 contains 12 residues. The V and J ends lost 0 bases and 8 bases respectively, with 7 bases between them.

The chain is built from TRBV9 and TRBJ2-2; 7 positions match TRBD2. The CDR3 spans 17 residues. Germline V gene lookup returns CDR1 SGDLS and CDR2 YYNGEE. Unmatched junction bases numbered 16, after V lost 4 bases and J lost 7 bases. The CDR3 DNA is TGTGCCAGCAGCCCCAAAGGGCCGGGACTACCGAACGGGGAGCTGTTTTTT. Translated: CASSPKGPGLPNGELFF.

This chain uses TRBV4-2 with TRBJ2-3; 11 bases line up with TRBD2. Germline V gene lookup returns CDR1 LGHNA and CDR2 YNFKEQ. The CDR3 covers 17 residues. Trimming cost V 4 bases and J 5 bases; bases outside gene matches: 11. DNA for the CDR3: TGTGCCAGCAGCCGGACCTCCGGGACTAGCGGCGAAGATACGCAGTATTTT. Amino acid sequence: CASSRTSGTSGEDTQYF.

The chain has TRBV24-1 and TRBJ2-5; D perhaps matches TRBD2 (6 bases). From germline, CDR1 is KGHDR and CDR2 SFDVKD. With 4 bases removed from V and 4 bases from J, the gap between germline ends came to 15 bases. The CDR3 runs 15 residues. For the CDR3, the DNA is TGTGCCACCAGTGAACCGGGACTGGGGCGAGAGACCCAGTACTTC. Translating it yields CATSEPGLGRETQYF.

The chain recombines TRBV28 with TRBJ2-1; D not certain. From germline, CDR1 is MDHEN and CDR2 SYDVKM. V lost 5 bases, J lost 12 bases, and 11 bases lay in between. The CDR3 extends over 11 amino acids. CDR3 loop: CASSPRARQFF. Written as DNA, the CDR3 is TGTGCCAGCAGTCCACGAGCCCGGCAGTTCTTC.

This clone was seen more than once but under ten times. The sample contains more than one DNA sequence encoding this CDR3. This chain joins TRBV5-4 and TRBJ2-4, with D tentatively TRBD2 (7 bases). V lost 2 bases, J lost 1 base, and 10 bases lay in between. Germline V gives CDR1 SGHNT, CDR2 YYREEE (reference sequence). The CDR3 contains 15 residues. The CDR3 region has the DNA TGTGCCAGCAGCTTAGGGGGGGCGGCCAAAAACATTCAGTACTTC. Translated: CASSLGGAAKNIQYF. The full variable domain, with the rest looked up from reference TRBV5-4 and TRBJ2-4, is ETGVTQSPTHLIKTRGQQVTLRCSSQSGHNTVSWYQQALGQGPQFIFQYYREEENGRGNFPPRFSGLQFPNYSSELNVNALELDDSALYLCASSLGGAAKNIQYFGAGTRLSVL.

The gene calls are TRBV2 and TRBJ1-4; D unresolved. Germline CDR1 is SNHLY and CDR2 is FYNNEI. V shed 6 bases and J shed 3 bases, with 8 bases lying between them. CDR3 length: 13 amino acids. CDR3 in DNA: TGTGCCAGCAGAGAGGGTTCTAATGAAAAACTGTTTTTT. Translation gives CASREGSNEKLFF.

This clone is a singleton in its sample. The V and J genes are TRBV6-5 and TRBJ1-2; TRBD1 matches 9 bases. This CDR3 comprises 14 residues. The V gene end was trimmed by 5 bases and the J gene end by 4 bases; junction bases not matched to a gene: 5. Germline CDR1 MNHEY, CDR2 SVGAGI. The CDR3 coding sequence is TGTGCCAGCAGTCCTACGACAGGGGGCTATGGCTACACCTTC. Its protein is CASSPTTGGYGYTF.

J is TRBJ2-7 and V is TRBV6-5, with 9 bases that match TRBD1. V lost 2 bases to trimming and J lost 4 bases; unmatched junction nucleotides: 6. Germline-derived CDR1 and CDR2 are MNHEY and SVGAGI. This CDR3 region has 15 residues. The CDR3 is CASSYRDRGVYEQYF. CDR3 coding DNA: TGTGCCAGCAGTTACCGTGACAGGGGGGTTTACGAGCAGTACTTC.

V usage is TRBV5-1 and J usage is TRBJ1-6; 8 nucleotides line up with TRBD1. J was trimmed by 8 bases and V by 1 base; bases with no gene match: 2. The germline V gene encodes CDR1 SGHRS and CDR2 YFSETQ. The CDR3 has 14 residues. CDR3 DNA sequence: TGCGCCAGCAGCTTGTCAGGGGGCGATTCACCCCTCCACTTT. Amino acids: CASSLSGGDSPLHF.

CDR3 sequence reads: CASSLETGLTEAFF. The CDR3 nucleotides read TGTGCCAGCAGTCTAGAGACAGGGCTCACTGAAGCTTTCTTT. The gene calls are TRBV7-9 and TRBJ1-1, with TRBD1 matching 7 bases. From germline, CDR1 is SEHNR and CDR2 FQNEAQ (reference sequence). The CDR3 is 14 residues long. V lost 6 bases and J lost 4; bases outside the gene matches: 8.

With regard to this clone: An end of the junction differs from the germline gene, which may be a read error. J is TRBJ1-2 and V is TRBV20-1; 7 bases are shared with TRBD1. The CDR3 has 11 residues. Looked up from germline, CDR1 is DFQATT and CDR2 is SNEGSKA (reference sequence). The CDR3 here is CSARDRWTGIF. Written as DNA, the CDR3 is TGCAGTGCTAGAGATAGATGGACAGGTATTTTC.

V gene TRBV28 combines with J gene TRBJ1-1; a possible D gene is TRBD1 (6 bases). CDR1 and CDR2 from the germline V gene are MDHEN and SYDVKM. V lost 6 bases to trimming and J lost 5 bases, with 16 bases between them. This CDR3 spans 14 amino acids. The CDR3 DNA is TGTGCCAGCAGAGATTACAGGGAATGGACTGAAGCTTTCTTT. Translating it yields CASRDYREWTEAFF.

The chain uses TRBV18 and TRBJ2-5, with D perhaps TRBD1 (5 bases). V lost 6 bases and J 2 bases, leaving 25 bases between the germline ends. Germline V CDR1 and CDR2: KGHSH, LQKENI. The CDR3 contains 18 residues. The CDR3 nucleotides are TGTGCCAGCTCCTCTCAGGGTTATGCATCCCGCCAACAAGAGACCCAGTACTTC. Protein: CASSSQGYASRQQETQYF.

The chain carries TRBV10-3 and TRBJ2-7; TRBD2 matches 7 bases. V was clipped by 8 bases and J by 7 bases; unmatched bases: 8. The CDR3 spans 12 residues. Germline loops: CDR1 ENHRY, CDR2 SYGVKD. The CDR3 region has the DNA TGTGCCATCGACGGCGGGGAGGGGGAGCAGTACTTC. It yields the protein CAIDGGEGEQYF.

The rearrangement links TRBV7-2 to TRBJ1-2; no definite D call. The CDR3 loop spans 13 amino acids. Germline V gene lookup returns CDR1 SGHTA and CDR2 FQGNSA. The V gene lost 2 bases and the J gene lost 8 bases, with 12 bases spanning the gap. For the CDR3, the DNA is TGTGCCAGCAGCTTAATCTCGGAGGGCGGCTACACCTTC. Protein: CASSLISEGGYTF. The full variable domain, completed using reference TRBV7-2 and TRBJ1-2, is GAGVSQSPSNKVTEKGKDVELRCDPISGHTALYWYRQSLGQGLEFLIYFQGNSAPDKSGLPSDRFSAERTGGSVSTLTIQRTQQEDSAVYLCASSLISEGGYTFGSGTRLTVV.

J is TRBJ2-7 and V is TRBV7-2, with D perhaps matching TRBD1 (5 bases). This CDR3 is built from 12 residues. Germline V CDR1 and CDR2: SGHTA, FQGNSA. V gave up 3 bases and J gave up 3 bases, with 6 bases separating them. CDR3 residues: CASSFQGYEQYF. The DNA for the CDR3 is TGTGCCAGCAGCTTCCAGGGCTACGAGCAGTACTTC.

The chain employs TRBV10-3 and TRBJ2-3; 7 positions agree with TRBD2. Germline V gene lookup returns CDR1 ENHRY and CDR2 SYGVKD. J gave up 4 bases and V 3 bases, and 10 bases lay outside the gene matches. The CDR3 has 16 residues. The CDR3 region has the DNA TGTGCCATCAGTGACCACGGGAGGACGGGGCCAGATACGCAGTATTTT. As protein: CAISDHGRTGPDTQYF.